A single sample is the source of the 28 T cell receptor beta chains below, sequenced in a study of Ad26.COV2.S vaccination and SARS-CoV-2 variants. Data came from immunoSEQ multiplex PCR; TCRdb stores just in-frame clones and leaves some out. The table shows 300,000 to 350,000 clones, with about 86% occurring only once. As to treatment: around 19 received Ad26.COV2.S at low or high dose, single or two shots; about five received placebo; per-sample allocation not given. Specimen acquisition occurred on day 63 following the initial vaccine or placebo injection. This material consisted of peripheral blood, taken in a trial of Ad26.COV2.S vaccine versus placebo. These receptors originate from a person between 18 and 65 years old who received the Ad26.COV2.S COVID-19 vaccine or a placebo.

The rearrangement joins TRBV19 to TRBJ2-7; D is perhaps TRBD1 or TRBD2 (5 bases each). Germline V CDR1 and CDR2: LNHDA, SQIVND (reference sequence). This CDR3 has 16 residues. The V and J ends lost 3 bases and 5 bases respectively, with 20 bases between them. CDR3 sequence reads: CASSIAGLSGLHEQYF. CDR3 in DNA: TGTGCCAGTAGTATCGCGGGTTTGTCGGGGCTGCACGAGCAGTACTTC.

The J gene is TRBJ2-5, the V gene TRBV5-1; D remains unclear. Germline V lookup: CDR1 SGHRS, CDR2 YFSETQ. V gave up 0 bases and J gave up 5 bases, with 14 bases separating them. The CDR3 loop spans 15 amino acids. The CDR3 region is CASSLVSVGYETQYF. The CDR3, as DNA: TGCGCCAGCAGCTTGGTTTCGGTTGGGTACGAGACCCAGTACTTC.

This chain joins TRBV6-2 or TRBV6-3 and TRBJ2-2; D is unresolved. Germline V lookup: CDR1 MNHEY, CDR2 SVGEGT. Between the trimmed V and J ends, which lost 3 bases and 2 bases, there was a span of 10 bases. The CDR3 is 15 residues long. CDR3 DNA: TGTGCCAGCAGTTATATAGATTATAACACCGGGGAGCTGTTTTTT. It specifies CASSYIDYNTGELFF.

The chain links TRBV27 to TRBJ2-1; D possibly corresponds to TRBD1 (7 bases). This CDR3 contains 15 residues. V was pared by 7 bases and J by 3 bases, with 16 bases between. The germline CDR1 and CDR2 sequences are MNHEY and SMNVEV (reference sequence). This chain's CDR3 is CASNRGTANYNEQFF. The CDR3 DNA reads as TGTGCCAGCAACCGCGGGACAGCGAACTACAATGAGCAGTTCTTC.

The J gene is TRBJ2-5, the V gene TRBV2; 9 bases fit TRBD1. V lost 6 bases and J lost 5; bases outside the gene matches: 7. The germline gives CDR1 SNHLY, CDR2 FYNNEI. This CDR3 has 14 residues. The CDR3 coding sequence is TGTGCCAGCAGCATACAGGGGGCTGGGGAGACCCAGTACTTC. This translates into CASSIQGAGETQYF.

The chain uses TRBV24-1 and TRBJ1-5; D is unclear. Trimming took off 9 bases at V and 0 bases at J, with 14 bases between the two ends. CDR1 is KGHDR and CDR2 is SFDVKD in the germline V gene. The length of the CDR3 is 15 residues. CDR3 amino acids: CATSDGPYSNQPQHF. The CDR3 region has the DNA TGTGCCACCTCGGACGGACCTTATAGCAATCAGCCCCAGCATTTT.

The rearrangement joins TRBV6-2 or TRBV6-3 to TRBJ2-7; D not resolved. The CDR3 runs 15 residues. Trimming removed 6 bases at V and 3 bases at J, with 18 bases between. The germline CDR1 and CDR2 sequences are MNHEY and SVGEGT. In DNA, the CDR3 is TGTGCCAGCAGCTTAGCTTTGCGGTCGTACTACGAGCAGTACTTC. Residues: CASSLALRSYYEQYF.

The V call is TRBV19, the J call TRBJ2-3; TRBD2 matches 15 bases. CDR3 size: 18 residues. J lost 0 bases, V lost 7 bases, and 8 bases had no gene match. Germline CDR1 is LNHDA and CDR2 is SQIVND (reference sequence). The CDR3 DNA follows: TGTGCCAGTACACCGGGACTAGCGGGAGGACGGAGCACAGATACGCAGTATTTT. It specifies CASTPGLAGGRSTDTQYF.

The chain recombines TRBV19 with TRBJ2-7; 13 positions match TRBD2. The ends lost 4 bases at V and 0 bases at J; junction bases unmatched: 3. CDR1 and CDR2 from the germline V gene are LNHDA and SQIVND (reference sequence). This CDR3 is built from 16 residues. DNA of the CDR3: TGTGCCAGTAGTACCACTAGCGGGGGGGTCTCCTACGAGCAGTACTTC. It yields the protein CASSTTSGGVSYEQYF.

Here the CDR3 DNA reads TGTGCCAGCAGCCTACTCTTCACGGGAGGCACAGATACGCAGTATTTT. Its translation is CASSLLFTGGTDTQYF. V gene TRBV7-2 combines with J gene TRBJ2-3, with D possibly TRBD2 on 6 matching bases. This CDR3 is built from 16 residues. Trimming removed 5 bases from V and 1 base from J, with 16 bases in between. Per the germline V gene, CDR1 is SGHTA and CDR2 is FQGNSA.

The chain recombines TRBV24-1 with TRBJ1-1; D is unclear. Trimming left V 5 bases short and J 2 bases short, with 8 bases between. Germline V gene lookup returns CDR1 KGHDR and CDR2 SFDVKD. The CDR3 is 13 residues long. CDR3 protein: CATSAKSNTEAFF. The CDR3 nucleotides read TGTGCCACCAGTGCCAAAAGCAACACTGAAGCTTTCTTT.

The chain recombines TRBV6-5 with TRBJ2-5; no clear D gene. This CDR3 region has 15 residues. Germline V gives CDR1 MNHEY, CDR2 SVGAGI. V gave up 5 bases and J gave up 7 bases, with 20 bases separating them. The CDR3 loop is CASSPYYARSGTQYF. The CDR3 DNA reads as TGTGCCAGCAGTCCATACTATGCCCGTTCCGGGACCCAGTACTTC.

This clone was counted a single time. This chain joins TRBV10-3 and TRBJ2-3; 8 bases agree with TRBD2. The CDR3 covers 16 residues. Germline V gene lookup returns CDR1 ENHRY and CDR2 SYGVKD. V was pared by 3 bases and J by 4 bases, with 9 bases of the junction left unmatched. The CDR3 DNA follows: TGTGCCATCAGTGAAGGGAAGCGGGAGTGGGCAGATACGCAGTATTTT. Translation: CAISEGKREWADTQYF.

The chain recombines TRBV6-2 or TRBV6-3 with TRBJ1-5; the D is unclear. The CDR3 has 15 residues. Trimming removed 2 bases at V and 9 bases at J, with 17 bases between. Looked up from germline, CDR1 is MNHEY and CDR2 is SVGEGT. The CDR3 protein is CASSYGPLIGGPQHF. The CDR3 region has the DNA TGTGCCAGCAGTTACGGTCCTTTAATCGGAGGGCCCCAGCATTTT.

The chain employs TRBV28 and TRBJ1-2; D gene unclear. The V end was cut by 6 bases, the J end by 3 bases, with 11 bases between. The CDR3 covers 13 residues. The germline V gene encodes CDR1 MDHEN and CDR2 SYDVKM. CDR3 residues: CASRSRADYGYTF. The CDR3 nucleotides are TGTGCCAGCAGGTCCCGGGCAGACTATGGCTACACCTTC.

The chain couples TRBV20-1 to TRBJ2-1; D may be TRBD2 (6 bases). The CDR3 sequence is 9 residues long. V gave up 4 bases and J gave up 16 bases, with 11 bases separating them. The germline V gene encodes CDR1 DFQATT and CDR2 SNEGSKA (reference sequence). This chain's CDR3 is CSANGGNFF. As DNA, the CDR3 is TGCAGTGCTAACGGGGGTAACTTCTTC.

V usage is TRBV27 and J usage is TRBJ1-2; 7 nucleotides agree with TRBD1. The CDR3 extends over 15 amino acids. Germline V gene sequence: CDR1 MNHEY, CDR2 SMNVEV (reference sequence). Trimming at V came to 2 bases and at J to 4 bases, leaving 7 bases not matched to a gene. CDR3 nucleotides: TGTGCCAGCAGTTTAGGGACAGACACCTTCTATGGCTACACCTTC. This gives the protein CASSLGTDTFYGYTF.

The chain combines TRBV9 with TRBJ1-3; 9 bases fit TRBD1. Germline CDR1 SGDLS, CDR2 YYNGEE. This CDR3 is built from 17 residues. Germline trimming cut 3 bases from V and 1 base from J; bases unmatched to any gene: 8. The CDR3 DNA is TGTGCCAGCAGCGCGTGGACAGGGGCCCTTTCTGGAAACACCATATATTTT. Translating gives CASSAWTGALSGNTIYF.

This rearrangement joins TRBV19 to TRBJ2-3, with 9 nucleotides matching TRBD1. The CDR3 consists of 14 residues. V lost 3 bases and J lost 4; bases outside the gene matches: 2. Germline-derived CDR1 and CDR2 are LNHDA and SQIVND (reference sequence). CDR3 region: CASSMGQGPDTQYF. CDR3 in DNA: TGTGCCAGTAGTATGGGACAGGGCCCAGATACGCAGTATTTT.

The chain has TRBV6-5 and TRBJ2-5; D is uncertain. Trimming shortened V by 4 bases and J by 1 base, and 13 bases separated the two germline ends. This CDR3 spans 15 amino acids. Germline CDR1 reads MNHEY; CDR2 reads SVGAGI. The CDR3 DNA reads as TGTGCCAGCAGTTCGTCGCGACAAGGCCAAGAGACCCAGTACTTC. The encoded protein is CASSSSRQGQETQYF.

The chain combines TRBV4-1 with TRBJ2-7; a possible D gene is TRBD2 (5 bases). CDR3 size: 15 residues. From germline, CDR1 is MGHRA and CDR2 YSYEKL. V was cut by 1 base and J by 0 bases, with 10 bases left in between. The CDR3 loop reads CASSQGPGISYEQYF. The CDR3, as DNA: TGCGCCAGCAGCCAAGGGCCGGGGATCTCCTACGAGCAGTACTTC.

This chain links TRBV7-2 with TRBJ2-3; D is possibly TRBD2 (5 bases). The V and J ends lost 2 bases and 1 base respectively, with 7 bases between them. The CDR3 covers 14 residues. CDR1 and CDR2 (germline): SGHTA, FQGNSA. The CDR3 DNA sequence: TGTGCCAGCAGCTTAATCGGGGGCACAGATACGCAGTATTTT. Translating gives CASSLIGGTDTQYF. Supplemented by reference TRBV7-2 and TRBJ2-3, the full variable domain reads GAGVSQSPSNKVTEKGKDVELRCDPISGHTALYWYRQSLGQGLEFLIYFQGNSAPDKSGLPSDRFSAERTGGSVSTLTIQRTQQEDSAVYLCASSLIGGTDTQYFGPGTRLTVL.

The chain uses TRBV7-8 and TRBJ1-2; D is uncertain. V lost 1 base to trimming and J lost 2 bases, with 8 bases between them. In germline, CDR1 is SGHVS, CDR2 FQNEAQ. The CDR3 covers 14 residues. This CDR3 reads CASSLEGQNYGYTF. Here the CDR3 DNA reads TGTGCCAGCAGCTTAGAAGGCCAGAACTATGGCTACACCTTC.

The sample holds one count of this clone. V is TRBV7-3 and J is TRBJ2-3; the D is unclear. The CDR3 loop spans 14 amino acids. Trimming shortened V by 5 bases and J by 0 bases, and 9 bases separated the two germline ends. CDR1 SGHTA and CDR2 FQGTGA come from the germline V gene. The CDR3 DNA follows: TGTGCCAGCAGCCGCCTAACTAGCACAGATACGCAGTATTTT. Translating gives CASSRLTSTDTQYF.

The chain carries TRBV6-2 or TRBV6-3 and TRBJ1-1, with a possible D match to TRBD1 (6 bases). V lost 5 bases and J 1 base, leaving 14 bases between the germline ends. CDR1 is MNHEY, CDR2 SVGEGT, per germline. This CDR3 has 15 amino acids. For the CDR3, the DNA is TGTGCCAGCAGTGCCCTACAGGGAAAGAACACTGAAGCTTTCTTT. Translated: CASSALQGKNTEAFF.

This chain joins TRBV18 and TRBJ1-2; D may be TRBD1 (5 bases). The CDR3 runs to 14 residues. Germline-derived CDR1 and CDR2 are KGHSH and LQKENI. Trimming took 8 bases from V and 5 from J, leaving 18 bases between them. CDR3 loop: CASPMGEERYGYTF. As DNA, the CDR3 is TGTGCCAGCCCTATGGGGGAGGAAAGGTATGGCTACACCTTC.

CDR3 residues: CASSQDRLSNQPQHF. CDR3 nucleotides: TGTGCCAGCAGCCAAGATAGACTTAGCAATCAGCCCCAGCATTTT. The gene calls are TRBV4-2 and TRBJ1-5; D gene ambiguous. In germline, CDR1 is LGHNA, CDR2 YNFKEQ. V was pared by 0 bases and J by 0 bases, with 6 bases between. This CDR3 is built from 15 residues.

The rearrangement uses TRBV5-1 and TRBJ1-4, with a weak D call TRBD1 (6 bases). The germline V gene encodes CDR1 SGHRS and CDR2 YFSETQ. The CDR3 length is 14 residues. Trimming left V 0 bases short and J 3 bases short, with 6 bases between. CDR3 residues: CASSLEGANEKLFF. The CDR3 nucleotides read TGCGCCAGCAGCTTGGAGGGGGCTAATGAAAAACTGTTTTTT.